The sample holds one count of the clone carrying this TCR beta chain. This sample was taken from a study of shared clonotypes between healthy human individuals. The CDR3 covers 13 residues. Germline V gene sequence: CDR1 SGHVS, CDR2 FQNEAQ. V dropped 5 bases and J dropped 7; count of bases not matched to a gene: 5. This table comes from immunoSEQ multiplex PCR, and its TCRdb copy is limited to in-frame clones, with some not included. The profile shows about 460,000 clones, more than 70% of them singletons. Without sorting, samples used about 90 million PBMCs for genomic DNA. What was sequenced was PBMCs. The rearrangement joins TRBV7-8 to TRBJ1-2; 9 nucleotides match TRBD1. The TCR comes from a woman aged 40 to 49 in good health. Some clones in this sample may be carry-over from other donors' samples. CDR3 in amino acids: CASSPNRGLGYTF. In DNA form, the CDR3 reads TGTGCCAGCAGCCCAAACAGGGGGCTTGGCTACACCTTC. Full variable domain (outside the CDR3, taken from reference TRBV7-8 and TRBJ1-2): GAGVSQSPRYKVAKRGQDVALRCDPISGHVSLFWYQQALGQGPEFLTYFQNEAQLDKSGLPSDRFFAERPEGSVSTLKIQRTQQEDSAVYLCASSPNRGLGYTFGSGTRLTVV.